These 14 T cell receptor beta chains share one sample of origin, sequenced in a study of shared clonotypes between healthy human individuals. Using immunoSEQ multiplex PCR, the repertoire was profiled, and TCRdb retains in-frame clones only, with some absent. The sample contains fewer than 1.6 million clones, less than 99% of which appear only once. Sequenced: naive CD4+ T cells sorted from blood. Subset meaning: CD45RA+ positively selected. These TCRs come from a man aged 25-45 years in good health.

This CDR3 reads CASSYDGENEKLFF. For the CDR3, the DNA is TGTGCCAGCAGTTACGATGGGGAAAATGAAAAACTGTTTTTT. This rearrangement joins TRBV6-6 to TRBJ1-4; D is undetermined. Trimming took 2 bases from V and 5 from J, leaving 9 bases between them. CDR3 length: 14 amino acids. Germline V gene data show CDR1 as MNHNY and CDR2 as SVGAGI (reference sequence).

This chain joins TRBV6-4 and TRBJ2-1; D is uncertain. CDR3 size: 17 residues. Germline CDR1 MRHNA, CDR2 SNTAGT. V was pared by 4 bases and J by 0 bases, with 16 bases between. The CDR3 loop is CASSASVGRSSYNEQFF. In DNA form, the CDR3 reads TGTGCCAGCAGTGCCTCGGTTGGGCGAAGCTCCTACAATGAGCAGTTCTTC.

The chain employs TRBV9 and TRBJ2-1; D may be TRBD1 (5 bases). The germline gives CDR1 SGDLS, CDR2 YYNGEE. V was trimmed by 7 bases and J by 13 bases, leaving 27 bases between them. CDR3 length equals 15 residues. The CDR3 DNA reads TGTGCCAGCTCGCGACTCATCATAGGGGTGCCCACACAGTTCTTC. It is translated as CASSRLIIGVPTQFF.

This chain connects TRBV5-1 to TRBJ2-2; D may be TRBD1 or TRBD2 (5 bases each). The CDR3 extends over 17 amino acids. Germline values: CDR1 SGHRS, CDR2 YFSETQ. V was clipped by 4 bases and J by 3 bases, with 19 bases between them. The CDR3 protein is CASSGGPGTGDTGELFF. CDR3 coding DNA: TGCGCCAGCAGCGGCGGGCCAGGGACCGGAGACACCGGGGAGCTGTTTTTT.

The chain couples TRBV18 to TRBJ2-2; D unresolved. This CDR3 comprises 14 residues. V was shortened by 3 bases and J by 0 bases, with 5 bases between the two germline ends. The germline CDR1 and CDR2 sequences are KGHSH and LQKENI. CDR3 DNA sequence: TGTGCCAGCTCACCTGGACCGAACACCGGGGAGCTGTTTTTT. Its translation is CASSPGPNTGELFF.

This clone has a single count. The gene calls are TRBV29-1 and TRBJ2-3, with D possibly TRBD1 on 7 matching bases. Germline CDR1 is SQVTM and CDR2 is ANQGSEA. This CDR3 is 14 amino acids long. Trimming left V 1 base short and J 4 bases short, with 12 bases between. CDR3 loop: CSVEGQGGPDTQYF. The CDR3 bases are TGCAGCGTTGAAGGCCAGGGGGGACCAGATACGCAGTATTTT.

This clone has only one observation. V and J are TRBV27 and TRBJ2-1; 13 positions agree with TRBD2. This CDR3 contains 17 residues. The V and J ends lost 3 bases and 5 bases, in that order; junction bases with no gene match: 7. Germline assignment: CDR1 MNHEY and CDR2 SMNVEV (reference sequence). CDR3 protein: CASSFLSTSGRDNEQFF. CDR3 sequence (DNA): TGTGCCAGCAGTTTTTTATCAACTAGCGGGAGGGACAATGAGCAGTTCTTC.

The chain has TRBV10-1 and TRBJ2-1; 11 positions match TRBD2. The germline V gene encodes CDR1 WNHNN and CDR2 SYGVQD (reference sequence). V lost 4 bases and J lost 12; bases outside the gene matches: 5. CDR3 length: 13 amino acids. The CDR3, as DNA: TGCGCCAGCAGTGGGCTAGCGGGAGGTATGCAGTTCTTC. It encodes CASSGLAGGMQFF.

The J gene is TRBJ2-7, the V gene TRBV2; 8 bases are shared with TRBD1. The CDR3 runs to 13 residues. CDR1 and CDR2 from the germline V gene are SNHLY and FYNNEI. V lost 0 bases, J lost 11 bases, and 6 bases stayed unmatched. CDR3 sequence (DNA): TGTGCCAGCAGTGAAGCGGGGCCGGGACAGGAGTACTTC. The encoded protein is CASSEAGPGQEYF.

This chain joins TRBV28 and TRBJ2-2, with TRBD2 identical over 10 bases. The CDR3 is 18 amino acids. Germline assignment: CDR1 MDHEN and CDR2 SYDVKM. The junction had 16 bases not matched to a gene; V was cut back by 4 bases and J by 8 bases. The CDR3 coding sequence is TGTGCCAGCAGTTCCCTGGCCGGGACTAGCGACCAGGTGGGGGAGCTGTTTTTT. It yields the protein CASSSLAGTSDQVGELFF.

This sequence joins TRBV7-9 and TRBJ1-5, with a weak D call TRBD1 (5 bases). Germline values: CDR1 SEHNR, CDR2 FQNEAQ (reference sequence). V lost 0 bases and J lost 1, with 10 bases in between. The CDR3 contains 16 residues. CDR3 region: CASSLALGRSNQPQHF. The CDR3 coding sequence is TGTGCCAGCAGCTTAGCGCTGGGACGGAGCAATCAGCCCCAGCATTTT.

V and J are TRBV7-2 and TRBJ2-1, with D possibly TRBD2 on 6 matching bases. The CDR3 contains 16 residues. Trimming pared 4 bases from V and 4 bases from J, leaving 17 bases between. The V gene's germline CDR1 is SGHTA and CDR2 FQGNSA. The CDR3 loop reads CASSSPWDSRYNEQFF. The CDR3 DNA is TGTGCCAGCAGCTCTCCATGGGACTCGCGATACAATGAGCAGTTCTTC.

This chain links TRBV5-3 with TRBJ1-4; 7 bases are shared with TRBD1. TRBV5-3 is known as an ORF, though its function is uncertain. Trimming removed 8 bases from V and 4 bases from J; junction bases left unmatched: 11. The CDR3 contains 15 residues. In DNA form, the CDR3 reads TGTGCCAGCAGTCGATCGGACAGGATTAATGAAAAACTGTTTTTT. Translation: CASSRSDRINEKLFF.

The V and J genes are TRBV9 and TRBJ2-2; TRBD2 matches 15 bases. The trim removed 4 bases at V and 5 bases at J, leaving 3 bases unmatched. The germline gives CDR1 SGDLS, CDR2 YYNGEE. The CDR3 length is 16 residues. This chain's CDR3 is CASSRGLAGGTGELFF. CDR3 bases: TGTGCCAGCAGCAGAGGACTAGCGGGAGGGACCGGGGAGCTGTTTTTT.